Below are 2 T cell receptor beta chains sequenced from a single sample in a study of cytomegalovirus exposure and HLA in healthy donors. 13 Jbeta primers and 60 Vbeta primers were used for the PCR. Assay used: immunoSEQ multiplex PCR; TCRdb lists only in-frame clones, some missing. The data show 90,000 to 110,000 clones, approximately 14% seen once. Sequencing used PBMCs. The source is a female donor in good health and CMV-seronegative.

This clone was found a few times. The chain uses TRBV7-9 and TRBJ1-1, with 8 positions matching TRBD1. The ends lost 5 bases at V and 1 base at J; junction bases unmatched: 12. The CDR3 length is 17 residues. Germline V gene lookup returns CDR1 SEHNR and CDR2 FQNEAQ (reference sequence). The CDR3 is CASSPVAGGQGNTEAFF. The DNA of the CDR3 is TGTGCCAGCAGCCCAGTGGCAGGGGGCCAGGGGAACACTGAAGCTTTCTTT.

The chain couples TRBV6-1 to TRBJ2-1; 7 bases are shared with TRBD2. The germline V gene encodes CDR1 MNHNS and CDR2 SASEGT. The CDR3 totals 14 residues. V lost 8 bases and J lost 4; bases outside the gene matches: 8. CDR3 sequence: CASVVPGGYNEQFF. The CDR3 DNA reads as TGTGCCAGCGTTGTGCCGGGGGGATACAATGAGCAGTTCTTC.